This T cell receptor (beta chain) was identified in a study of human T cells and chemical hapten exposure. CDR1 and CDR2 from the germline V gene are SGHRS and YFSETQ. The CDR3 sequence is 16 residues long. Trimming at V came to 4 bases and at J to 3 bases, leaving 7 bases not matched to a gene. Time point described: pre-sensitization, week 0. This sample's treatment: therapeutic diphenylcyclopropenone sensitization with weekly scalp DPC. This clonotype was counted many times. MiXCR was run by TCRdb on the RACE reads, yielding one entry per CDR3 protein. Among 250,000 or so distinct CDR3 sequences listed, 7.7% were seen once.

This clonotype originated in a man between 18 and 29 years old with alopecia areata. Some clones in this sample may be carry-over from other donors' samples. The V call is TRBV5-1, the J call TRBJ1-6; TRBD1 agrees at 7 bases. The sequencing used whole blood, collected in connection with sensitization to the hapten diphenylcyclopropenone (DPC). CDR3 DNA sequence: TGCGCCAGCAGCCGAGGACAGGACAACTATAATTCACCCCTCCACTTT. Residues: CASSRGQDNYNSPLHF.